This T cell receptor beta chain is drawn from a study of CD8 T cells in ankylosing spondylitis (dated by TCRdb to 2016 to 2017). About the study as a whole: The study set out to find disease-linked TCR variants by profiling T cell receptor beta repertoires in ankylosing spondylitis patients and healthy donors. Peripheral blood was sampled, and synovial fluid was additionally collected from ankylosing spondylitis patients. The full study cohort comprised approximately 23 ankylosing spondylitis patients and 85 to 120 healthy donors. The study at large found these results: In peripheral blood, the disease-linked clones were found at relatively low frequencies and had a CD8+ phenotype. A TCR beta motif of about eight highly homologous amino acid variants appeared characteristic of blood from ankylosing spondylitis patients. The disease-linked clones were reported as significantly enriched in matched synovial fluid samples from ankylosing spondylitis patients. Some motif variants had previously been reported in the synovial fluid and blood of reactive arthritis patients, which suggests shared mechanisms of disease initiation.

In this sample, this clonotype turned up once. Its antigen is not yet known. Nothing much larger sits one base from this clone, and base qualities are not available. A solitary read yields weak support. Sequencer: Illumina HiSeq 2500. TCR beta libraries were prepared by quantitative 5'-RACE with molecular barcodes. The original methods were these. Disease-linked TCR variants were identified with a new computational method built on a probabilistic model of VDJ rearrangement. TCRdb applied fastp at Q25 and MiXCR to the public reads, then kept only in-frame beta chains. One record per CDR3 amino acid sequence lists the most common genes and DNA. Here the V and J calls rest on TCRdb's processing, not on the authors' analysis. The sample contains roughly 490,000 distinct CDR3 sequences, under 5.5% of them found a single time. The top ten hold roughly 3.5% of the sample. Germline trimming: 3 bases from V, 0 bases from J; junction bases outside gene matches: 5. The CDR3 holds 17 amino acids from the cysteine to the phenylalanine. Only the CDR3 DNA stays, 51 bases, in frame from base 1. Looking up the germline V gene yields CDR1 SGHTA and CDR2 FQGNSA.

Input material: blood, either unsorted or a sorted T cell fraction (not recorded which). The sequence was collected from a male donor with ankylosing spondylitis. The V and J segments used are TRBV7-2 and TRBJ2-6; TRBD1 aligns with 7 central bases. At the DNA level, the sequence is TGTGCCAGCAGCTTTTGGACAGGCGACTCTGGGGCCAACGTCCTGACTTTC. This gives the protein CASSFWTGDSGANVLTF.